The 21 T cell receptor beta chains listed next were all sequenced from one sample in a study of beta chain features in type 1 diabetes. Study-level points and caveats: All four CD4+ subsets of Type 1 diabetes patients contained TCRB CDR3s that were moderately but significantly shorter.

For these receptors, no antigen is known. The whole isolated RNA underwent reverse transcription, so sequencing captured expressed TCRB transcripts. Libraries were prepared by immunoSEQ multiplex PCR; TCRdb keeps only in-frame clonotypes and omits some of them. This table holds about 270,000 clones, approximately 15% found once. Sequencing was carried out using naive CD4+ T cells from blood. The receptors come from a man between 25 and 39 years old with type 1 diabetes.

V usage is TRBV5-1 and J usage is TRBJ1-1, with 9 bases identical to TRBD1. From germline, CDR1 is SGHRS and CDR2 YFSETQ. The CDR3 is 14 amino acids. V lost 4 bases and J lost 3; bases outside the gene matches: 4. The DNA of the CDR3 is TGCGCCAGCAGCGGGACAGGGCTCTACACTGAAGCTTTCTTT. Translated: CASSGTGLYTEAFF.

The rearrangement uses TRBV7-9 and TRBJ2-1, with 12 positions matching TRBD2. The CDR3 extends over 18 amino acids. The V segment lost 1 base and the J segment 10 bases; nucleotides outside the gene matches: 14. The germline CDR1 and CDR2 sequences are SEHNR and FQNEAQ (reference sequence). The CDR3 DNA sequence: TGTGCCAGCAGCTTAGTATTGTTGCTAGCGGGAGGGGCTGGCGAGCAGTTCTTC. Translating it yields CASSLVLLLAGGAGEQFF. The entire variable domain, with the rest obtained from reference TRBV7-9 and TRBJ2-1, is as follows: DTGVSQNPRHKITKRGQNVTFRCDPISEHNRLYWYRQTLGQGPEFLTYFQNEAQLEKSRLLSDRFSAERPKGSFSTLEIQRTEQGDSAMYLCASSLVLLLAGGAGEQFFGPGTRLTVL.

This clone has just a few counts. At the DNA level, this CDR3 is encoded by other sequences in the same sample as well. The chain couples TRBV5-1 to TRBJ2-2; D is ambiguous. Germline CDR1 SGHRS, CDR2 YFSETQ. The CDR3 runs to 13 residues. The V gene lost 0 bases and the J gene lost 3 bases, with 3 bases spanning the gap. CDR3 loop: CASSLADTGELFF. As DNA, the CDR3 is TGCGCCAGCAGCTTGGCTGACACCGGGGAGCTGTTTTTT.

This clone was detected only a few times. The rearrangement uses TRBV7-2 and TRBJ2-3, with 7 bases identical to TRBD1. Germline assignment: CDR1 SGHTA and CDR2 FQGNSA. The CDR3 is made up of 15 amino acids. V was pared by 5 bases and J by 3 bases, with 8 bases of the junction left unmatched. CDR3 sequence reads: CASSVRQGRTDTQYF. The DNA for the CDR3 is TGTGCCAGCAGCGTCAGACAGGGCCGAACAGATACGCAGTATTTT.

The chain has TRBV5-1 and TRBJ2-7; no definite D call. The CDR3 totals 14 residues. Germline CDR1 reads SGHRS; CDR2 reads YFSETQ. The V end was cut by 0 bases, the J end by 5 bases, with 12 bases between. The CDR3: CASSLGQLNHEQYF. The CDR3 coding sequence is TGCGCCAGCAGCTTGGGACAATTAAACCACGAGCAGTACTTC.

This chain uses TRBV4-1 with TRBJ1-2; 8 bases are a match to TRBD1. Germline V CDR1 and CDR2: MGHRA, YSYEKL. The trim removed 4 bases at V and 4 bases at J, leaving 5 bases unmatched. This CDR3 has 14 amino acids. In DNA, the CDR3 is TGCGCCAGCAGCCTATCGGACAGGGCCTATGGCTACACCTTC. Translation: CASSLSDRAYGYTF.

In this sample, this clone turned up a few times. The chain combines TRBV11-2 with TRBJ2-7, with 10 bases aligning to TRBD2. V gave up 1 base and J gave up 3 bases; unmatched junction bases: 6. The length of the CDR3 is 16 residues. Germline assignment: CDR1 SGHAT and CDR2 FQNNGV. The CDR3 sequence: CASSLVPGLASYEQYF. CDR3 in DNA: TGTGCCAGCAGCTTAGTTCCGGGACTAGCGAGCTACGAGCAGTACTTC.

In this sample, this clone turned up a few times. The rearrangement uses TRBV2 and TRBJ1-1; D is undetermined. Germline V gives CDR1 SNHLY, CDR2 FYNNEI. This CDR3 is 12 amino acids long. V was trimmed by 6 bases and J by 8 bases, leaving 13 bases between them. The CDR3 reads CASRRFLKEAFF. The CDR3 DNA reads TGTGCCAGCAGGAGGTTCTTAAAGGAAGCTTTCTTT.

The chain recombines TRBV10-3 with TRBJ2-3, with TRBD2 as a possible D gene (5 bases). The germline V and J ends were trimmed by 8 bases and 5 bases, with 14 bases remaining between them. CDR1 and CDR2 (germline): ENHRY, SYGVKD. This CDR3 spans 13 amino acids. For the CDR3, the DNA is TGTGCCATCGCGTTTCGAGGAGGAGATACGCAGTATTTT. This gives the protein CAIAFRGGDTQYF.

The rearrangement links TRBV5-1 to TRBJ2-7, with 7 bases identical to TRBD1. There are 14 residues in the CDR3. Unmatched junction bases numbered 5, after V lost 0 bases and J lost 5 bases. In germline, CDR1 is SGHRS, CDR2 YFSETQ. This CDR3 is CASSLEGQLDEQYF. In nucleotides, the CDR3 is TGCGCCAGCAGCTTGGAGGGACAGCTCGACGAGCAGTACTTC.

This chain connects TRBV28 to TRBJ2-7; 8 bases align to TRBD2. CDR1 and CDR2 from the germline V gene are MDHEN and SYDVKM. Germline trimming cut 6 bases from V and 5 bases from J; bases unmatched to any gene: 6. The CDR3 has 13 residues. The CDR3 DNA reads as TGTGCCAGCAGCACGGGGGGGACGGACGAGCAGTACTTC. It codes for CASSTGGTDEQYF.

The chain recombines TRBV30 with TRBJ1-5, with unresolved D. With 2 bases removed from V and 1 base from J, the gap between germline ends came to 6 bases. The CDR3 covers 13 residues. The germline V gene encodes CDR1 GTSNPN and CDR2 SVGIG (reference sequence). This chain's CDR3 is CAWSISSNQPQHF. Written as DNA, the CDR3 is TGTGCCTGGAGTATAAGCAGCAATCAGCCCCAGCATTTT.

This clone was counted a single time. J is TRBJ2-7 and V is TRBV28; TRBD1 might be the D (5 bases). This CDR3 comprises 16 residues. Germline CDR1 is MDHEN and CDR2 is SYDVKM. The germline V and J ends were trimmed by 7 bases and 2 bases, with 21 bases remaining between them. DNA of the CDR3: TGTGCCAGCACCCACCACCAGGGTGGTGGGACCTACGAGCAGTACTTC. Its protein is CASTHHQGGGTYEQYF.

This clone has just a few counts. The chain is built from TRBV30 and TRBJ2-1, with 8 bases identical to TRBD2. The CDR3 length is 12 residues. V shed 7 bases and J 3 bases; nucleotides not matched to a gene: 2. CDR1 is GTSNPN, CDR2 SVGIG, per germline (reference sequence). The CDR3 region is CASGLGYNEQFF. As DNA, the CDR3 is TGTGCCTCGGGACTAGGCTACAATGAGCAGTTCTTC.

The genes are TRBV2 and TRBJ2-1; no reliable D call. This CDR3 comprises 14 residues. The germline gives CDR1 SNHLY, CDR2 FYNNEI. Trimming left V 5 bases short and J 12 bases short, with 20 bases between. CDR3 nucleotides: TGTGCCAGCAGTCTCCTTAGCACGTCGGTTTCGCAGTTCTTC. The encoded protein is CASSLLSTSVSQFF. The full variable domain, with the rest looked up from reference TRBV2 and TRBJ2-1, is EPEVTQTPSHQVTQMGQEVILRCVPISNHLYFYWYRQILGQKVEFLVSFYNNEISEKSEIFDDQFSVERPDGSNFTLKIRSTKLEDSAMYFCASSLLSTSVSQFFGPGTRLTVL.

This clone showed up just a few times. The V and J genes are TRBV2 and TRBJ1-5; D is possibly TRBD1 (5 bases). CDR3 length: 13 residues. Germline-derived CDR1 and CDR2 are SNHLY and FYNNEI. Deletions cut 6 bases from V and 6 bases from J, with 12 bases between. CDR3 nucleotides: TGTGCCAGCAGCAGGGAAAGGGGTCAGCCCCAGCATTTT. The encoded protein is CASSRERGQPQHF.

This clone has only a few counts. The V gene is TRBV9, the J gene TRBJ2-1; 7 nucleotides agree with TRBD1. Germline V lookup: CDR1 SGDLS, CDR2 YYNGEE. V lost 2 bases, J lost 6 bases, and 11 bases stayed unmatched. The CDR3 totals 16 residues. The CDR3 spells CASSVQGVSLPNEQFF. CDR3 in DNA: TGTGCCAGCAGCGTCCAGGGGGTTTCGCTTCCCAATGAGCAGTTCTTC. The full variable domain, rest sourced from reference TRBV9 and TRBJ2-1, is DSGVTQTPKHLITATGQRVTLRCSPRSGDLSVYWYQQSLDQGLQFLIQYYNGEERAKGNILERFSAQQFPDLHSELNLSSLELGDSALYFCASSVQGVSLPNEQFFGPGTRLTVL.

This sequence joins TRBV10-3 and TRBJ2-1, with TRBD2 identical over 12 bases. V dropped 10 bases and J dropped 6; count of bases not matched to a gene: 7. Germline CDR1 is ENHRY and CDR2 is SYGVKD. This CDR3 has 14 residues. CDR3 nucleotide sequence: TGTGCCACCGGCCCGGGACTAGCGGGCAATGAGCAGTTCTTC. Protein product: CATGPGLAGNEQFF.

This clone was recorded a few times. The chain has TRBV5-6 and TRBJ1-4, with unresolved D. V lost 7 bases to trimming and J lost 3 bases, with 16 bases between them. The CDR3 is 15 amino acids. Germline CDR1 reads SGHDT; CDR2 reads YYEEEE. This CDR3 is CASSLSGRANEKLFF. The CDR3 DNA sequence: TGTGCCAGCTCCCTAAGCGGCAGAGCTAATGAAAAACTGTTTTTT.

The gene calls are TRBV7-9 and TRBJ2-2, with 11 positions matching TRBD2. The CDR3 length is 18 residues. J was trimmed by 1 base and V by 5 bases; bases with no gene match: 9. CDR1 is SEHNR, CDR2 FQNEAQ, per germline (reference sequence). CDR3 amino acids: CASSRSILAGGNTGELFF. The DNA of the CDR3 is TGTGCCAGCAGCCGATCCATTCTAGCGGGAGGGAACACCGGGGAGCTGTTTTTT.

The chain joins TRBV5-4 to TRBJ1-1, with 8 nucleotides matching TRBD1. Germline V gives CDR1 SGHNT, CDR2 YYREEE (reference sequence). The junction had 6 bases not matched to a gene; V was cut back by 4 bases and J by 4 bases. This CDR3 comprises 14 residues. The CDR3 DNA reads TGTGCCAGCAGCCAACAGGGGGACGCCACTGAAGCTTTCTTT. The encoded protein is CASSQQGDATEAFF.